These 10 T cell receptor beta chains came from one sample sequenced in a study of CD8 T cells in Susac syndrome (dated by TCRdb to about 2019). Library construction relied on the immunoSEQ multiplex PCR assay. RNA was extracted using the RNeasy kit, and about 0.45 to 1 ug of the RNA was reverse transcribed with random hexamers. In TCRdb, the public reads were trimmed at Q25 with fastp and aligned with MiXCR, with productive beta chains retained. Entries that share a CDR3 protein sequence are merged under the most common genes and DNA. Counted in this sample were about 250,000 distinct CDR3 sequences; around 95% of them appeared once. The top ten constitute 0.07% to 0.09% of the sample. What was sequenced was CD4+ T cells from PBMCs. These TCRs come from a human donor with multiple sclerosis.

This clonotype was counted once. The J gene is TRBJ1-4, the V gene TRBV20-1; D is undetermined. Germline CDR1 and CDR2: DFQATT and SNEGSKA (reference sequence). The germline V and J ends were trimmed by 2 bases and 10 bases, with 17 bases remaining between them. This CDR3 has 14 amino acids. The CDR3 here is CSARKEIGRRKLFF. In nucleotides, the CDR3 is TGCAGTGCTAGAAAGGAGATTGGGCGGCGAAAACTGTTTTTT.

The chain carries TRBV4-1 and TRBJ2-3; 9 bases are a match to TRBD1. Germline-derived CDR1 and CDR2 are MGHRA and YSYEKL. The CDR3 extends over 17 amino acids. With 3 bases clipped from V and 2 bases from J, the junction kept 9 bases outside the gene matches. CDR3 in DNA: TGCGCCAGCAGCCAGTCCGGGACAGGGCTAAACACAGATACGCAGTATTTT. Its translation: CASSQSGTGLNTDTQYF.

This chain joins TRBV20-1 and TRBJ2-1; TRBD2 matches at 7 bases. Germline CDR1 DFQATT, CDR2 SNEGSKA (reference sequence). V dropped 0 bases and J dropped 5; count of bases not matched to a gene: 7. The CDR3 length is 15 residues. The CDR3: CSARDIVAGNNEQFF. The CDR3 bases are TGCAGTGCTAGAGATATTGTAGCGGGCAACAATGAGCAGTTCTTC.

The chain carries TRBV28 and TRBJ2-4; 8 bases map to TRBD2. CDR1 is MDHEN and CDR2 is SYDVKM in the germline V gene. The CDR3 is 18 residues long. V trimming: 4 bases; J trimming: 9 bases; junction bases outside the gene matches: 20. The CDR3 sequence: CASSWGPLSGGRGGIQYF. CDR3 sequence (DNA): TGTGCCAGCAGTTGGGGGCCACTAAGCGGGGGCCGGGGAGGCATTCAGTACTTC.

The chain links TRBV6-1 to TRBJ1-1; D is ambiguous. V was pared by 3 bases and J by 3 bases, with 8 bases between. The CDR3 is made up of 13 amino acids. Germline-derived CDR1 and CDR2 are MNHNS and SASEGT. DNA of the CDR3: TGTGCCAGCAGTGAGGGTTCAGACACTGAAGCTTTCTTT. This sequence encodes CASSEGSDTEAFF.

This chain connects TRBV20-1 to TRBJ2-5, with a possible D match to TRBD2 (6 bases). V was trimmed by 5 bases and J by 2 bases, leaving 9 bases between them. Per the germline V gene, CDR1 is DFQATT and CDR2 is SNEGSKA (reference sequence). The CDR3 spans 12 residues. CDR3 in DNA: TGCAGTGCTGGAGGGGTTCAAGAGACCCAGTACTTC. Translating gives CSAGGVQETQYF.

This chain joins TRBV14 and TRBJ2-2; D not resolved. In germline, CDR1 is SGHDN, CDR2 FVKESK. The CDR3 is 14 residues long. With 0 bases removed from V and 6 bases from J, the gap between germline ends came to 8 bases. CDR3 DNA: TGTGCCAGCAGCCAAGATACTGGTCCCGGGGAGCTGTTTTTT. It is translated as CASSQDTGPGELFF.

With respect to this clonotype: At one boundary the junction diverges from the germline segment, which might be a read error. This rearrangement joins TRBV12-3 or TRBV12-4 to TRBJ2-7; TRBD2 aligns across 12 bases. This CDR3 region has 15 residues. This CDR3 is CASSLGLAGSYEQYF. The CDR3 bases are TGTGCCAGCAGCTTAGGACTAGCGGGGTCCTACGAGCAGTACTTC.

This clonotype has just a few counts. V and J are TRBV19 and TRBJ2-1; 10 bases line up with TRBD1. This CDR3 has 14 amino acids. In germline, CDR1 is LNHDA, CDR2 SQIVND (reference sequence). The V and J ends lost 5 bases and 4 bases, in that order; junction bases with no gene match: 2. The CDR3 DNA follows: TGTGCCAGTAGTGGGACAGGGGCTTACAATGAGCAGTTCTTC. It specifies CASSGTGAYNEQFF.

CDR3 amino acids: CASGNPSNQPQHF. In nucleotides, the CDR3 is TGTGCCAGCGGGAACCCTAGCAATCAGCCCCAGCATTTT. The chain carries TRBV6-1 and TRBJ1-5, with D unresolved. Trimming shortened V by 8 bases and J by 0 bases, and 8 bases separated the two germline ends. Germline CDR1 is MNHNS and CDR2 is SASEGT. The CDR3 extends over 13 amino acids.